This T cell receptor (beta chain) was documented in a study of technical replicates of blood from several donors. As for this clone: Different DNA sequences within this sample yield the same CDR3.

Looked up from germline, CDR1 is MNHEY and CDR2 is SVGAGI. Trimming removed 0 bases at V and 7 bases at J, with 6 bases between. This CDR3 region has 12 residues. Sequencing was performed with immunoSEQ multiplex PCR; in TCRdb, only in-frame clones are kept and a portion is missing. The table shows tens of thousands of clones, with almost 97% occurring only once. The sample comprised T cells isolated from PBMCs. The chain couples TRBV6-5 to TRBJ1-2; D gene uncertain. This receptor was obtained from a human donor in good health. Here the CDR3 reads CASSYSRGGYTF. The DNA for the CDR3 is TGTGCCAGCAGTTACTCGCGGGGTGGCTACACCTTC.